The next 23 T cell receptor beta chains were all read from a single sample in a study of post-analysis software for immune sequencing data. No antigen has been assigned to these receptors. Study-level points and caveats: In patients, about 5 TRBV segments were more frequent than in controls, with TRBV5-6, TRBV5-1 and TRBV20-1 among them.

Included in the TCR beta cDNA libraries were unique molecular identifiers. TCRdb processed the PCR reads anew with MiXCR; each CDR3 protein has one entry. The table has hundreds of thousands of distinct CDR3 sequences, 30% seen once. Sequencing was performed on blood. These receptor sequences come from a girl between 10 and 17 years old with multiple sclerosis.

The V gene is TRBV5-1, the J gene TRBJ2-1; D not certain. CDR1 and CDR2 from the germline V gene are SGHRS and YFSETQ. The CDR3 runs 13 residues. V lost 4 bases and J lost 4, with 9 bases in between. The CDR3 region is CASSKDPYNEQFF. In DNA form, the CDR3 reads TGCGCCAGCAGCAAAGACCCTTACAATGAGCAGTTCTTC.

The V and J genes are TRBV3-1 and TRBJ1-5; 10 bases map to TRBD1. The V gene's germline CDR1 is LGHDT and CDR2 YNNKEL (reference sequence). The CDR3 sequence is 16 residues long. V dropped 3 bases and J dropped 7; count of bases not matched to a gene: 9. The CDR3 coding sequence is TGTGCCAGCAGCCAGGCGACAGGGGGCGCAGGGCAGCCCCAGCATTTT. It specifies CASSQATGGAGQPQHF.

This chain uses TRBV12-3 or TRBV12-4 with TRBJ1-1; 10 positions agree with TRBD1. The V gene end was trimmed by 5 bases and the J gene end by 9 bases; junction bases not matched to a gene: 9. CDR3 length: 14 amino acids. CDR3 sequence reads: CASSPSGQGQKAFF. DNA for the CDR3: TGTGCCAGCAGTCCCTCGGGACAGGGGCAAAAAGCTTTCTTT.

This clonotype was found a few times. V gene TRBV6-5 combines with J gene TRBJ2-1; 7 bases are a match to TRBD1. Losses at the gene ends were 0 bases for V and 7 bases for J; bases not matched to a gene: 15. The germline gives CDR1 MNHEY, CDR2 SVGAGI. This CDR3 spans 18 amino acids. The CDR3 protein is CASSYSKGIAGQANEQFF. CDR3 DNA sequence: TGTGCCAGCAGTTACTCGAAGGGCATCGCAGGACAGGCAAATGAGCAGTTCTTC.

V gene TRBV7-2 combines with J gene TRBJ2-7; D might be TRBD1 or TRBD2, each matching 5 bases. V lost 4 bases and J 2 bases, leaving 12 bases between the germline ends. The CDR3 contains 14 residues. Germline lookup yields CDR1 SGHTA and CDR2 FQGNSA. CDR3 nucleotide sequence: TGTGCCAGCAGCTCCCCCGGGGACCCCTACGAGCAGTACTTC. Translation gives CASSSPGDPYEQYF.

The chain joins TRBV29-1 to TRBJ2-3; D uncertain. Germline V gene data show CDR1 as SQVTM and CDR2 as ANQGSEA. The V end was cut by 6 bases, the J end by 11 bases, with 15 bases between. The CDR3 extends over 11 amino acids. Here the CDR3 reads CSVGLAGMQYF. The DNA of the CDR3 is TGCAGCGTCGGGTTAGCAGGTATGCAGTATTTT.

The J gene is TRBJ1-1, the V gene TRBV11-2, with 7 nucleotides matching TRBD1. J gave up 1 base and V 4 bases, and 6 bases lay outside the gene matches. From germline, CDR1 is SGHAT and CDR2 FQNNGV. The CDR3 has 15 amino acids. The CDR3 spells CASSYKQGRNTEAFF. The DNA of the CDR3 is TGTGCCAGCAGCTATAAACAGGGGAGGAACACTGAAGCTTTCTTT.

The J gene is TRBJ2-7, the V gene TRBV5-1; D unresolved. V shed 0 bases and J shed 3 bases, with 13 bases lying between them. This CDR3 is built from 15 residues. Looked up from germline, CDR1 is SGHRS and CDR2 is YFSETQ. The CDR3 DNA reads as TGCGCCAGCAGCTTGGACGGCACAACGATCTACGAGCAGTACTTC. Amino acid sequence: CASSLDGTTIYEQYF.

V usage is TRBV10-3 and J usage is TRBJ1-1; no firm D call. The CDR3 covers 13 residues. Trimming stripped 4 bases from V and 4 bases from J, with 10 bases between. CDR1 and CDR2 (germline): ENHRY, SYGVKD. The CDR3 here is CAISAGGPTEAFF. CDR3 in DNA: TGTGCCATCAGTGCCGGCGGTCCCACTGAAGCTTTCTTT.

This clonotype was seen a few times. The genes are TRBV27 and TRBJ2-5, with D possibly being TRBD2 (5 bases). V was cut by 4 bases and J by 0 bases, with 12 bases left in between. Looked up from germline, CDR1 is MNHEY and CDR2 is SMNVEV (reference sequence). There are 15 residues in the CDR3. The CDR3 DNA sequence: TGTGCCAGCAGTTCCTTAGCGTCGTACCAAGAGACCCAGTACTTC. Translated: CASSSLASYQETQYF.

This clonotype was detected a few times. V gene TRBV6-5 combines with J gene TRBJ2-3, with D maybe TRBD1 (5 bases). CDR1 is MNHEY, CDR2 SVGAGI, per germline. CDR3 length: 15 residues. The ends were cut back, 6 bases at V and 3 bases at J, with 16 bases in the middle. As DNA, the CDR3 is TGTGCCAGCAGGCGTCAGGGTTTTAAGACAGATACGCAGTATTTT. As protein: CASRRQGFKTDTQYF.

V and J are TRBV6-5 and TRBJ2-7, with 7 nucleotides matching TRBD2. V shed 8 bases and J 3 bases; nucleotides not matched to a gene: 13. The V gene's germline CDR1 is MNHEY and CDR2 SVGAGI. The length of the CDR3 is 15 residues. The CDR3 reads CASSSLASGLYEQYF. CDR3 DNA sequence: TGTGCCAGCTCCTCTTTGGCTAGCGGCCTCTACGAGCAGTACTTC.

The chain joins TRBV7-2 to TRBJ1-2, with TRBD1 as a possible D gene (5 bases). Trimming removed 0 bases from V and 8 bases from J, with 13 bases in between. The CDR3 spans 14 residues. The germline gives CDR1 SGHTA, CDR2 FQGNSA. This CDR3 is CASSLASRVDGYTF. The CDR3 DNA reads TGTGCCAGCAGCTTAGCGTCCAGGGTGGACGGCTACACCTTC.

This clonotype was seen only once. At one end, the junction sequence differs from germline, possibly due to a read error. The chain joins TRBV20-1 to TRBJ2-5, with D tentatively TRBD2 (6 bases). The CDR3 has 19 residues. In germline, CDR1 is DFQATT, CDR2 SNEGSKA (reference sequence). The CDR3 DNA follows: TGCAGTGCTAGGGCCTCCCGGGCTAGCGCGGGACGACGCCAAGGGACCCAGTACTTC. It encodes CSARASRASAGRRQGTQYF.

The V call is TRBV19, the J call TRBJ2-5, with a tentative D call TRBD2 (5 bases). Between the trimmed V and J ends, which lost 3 bases and 11 bases, there was a span of 16 bases. The CDR3 has 13 amino acids. CDR1 and CDR2 (germline): LNHDA, SQIVND (reference sequence). CDR3: CASSIVLAGEQYF. Written as DNA, the CDR3 is TGTGCCAGTAGTATTGTGCTAGCTGGGGAGCAGTACTTC.

The V gene is TRBV15, the J gene TRBJ2-5, with 8 bases aligning to TRBD2. The junction had 9 bases not matched to a gene; V was cut back by 9 bases and J by 0 bases. CDR1 and CDR2 from the germline V gene are LNHNV and YYDKDF (reference sequence). This CDR3 contains 15 residues. The CDR3 loop reads CATGPGLGYQETQYF. The CDR3 DNA reads TGTGCCACTGGACCGGGACTAGGGTACCAAGAGACCCAGTACTTC. Drawing the rest from reference TRBV15 and TRBJ2-5, the complete variable domain is DAMVIQNPRYQVTQFGKPVTLSCSQTLNHNVMYWYQQKSSQAPKLLFHYYDKDFNNEADTPDNFQSRRPNTSFCFLDIRSPGLGDTAMYLCATGPGLGYQETQYFGPGTRLLVL.

This rearrangement joins TRBV7-8 to TRBJ2-1; 9 positions agree with TRBD2. CDR3 length: 15 amino acids. The germline CDR1 and CDR2 sequences are SGHVS and FQNEAQ. The junction had 2 bases not matched to a gene; V was cut back by 1 base and J by 4 bases. The CDR3: CASSLVAGVYNEQFF. CDR3 coding DNA: TGTGCCAGCAGCTTAGTAGCGGGAGTATACAATGAGCAGTTCTTC.

The chain joins TRBV7-9 to TRBJ2-2; 7 positions agree with TRBD1. The CDR3 covers 16 residues. Germline V gene data show CDR1 as SEHNR and CDR2 as FQNEAQ (reference sequence). Trimming at V came to 3 bases and at J to 5 bases, leaving 9 bases not matched to a gene. The CDR3 region is CASSFEGAVRTGELFF. In nucleotides, the CDR3 is TGTGCCAGCAGCTTTGAGGGGGCGGTCCGGACCGGGGAGCTGTTTTTT.

This chain joins TRBV5-1 and TRBJ1-4; the D gene is possibly TRBD1 (6 bases). Germline CDR1 SGHRS, CDR2 YFSETQ. The CDR3 extends over 14 amino acids. V dropped 3 bases and J dropped 3 bases, with 9 bases sitting between them. CDR3 loop: CASSSRGPNEKLFF. CDR3 nucleotide sequence: TGCGCCAGCAGCTCCAGGGGTCCTAATGAAAAACTGTTTTTT.

This clonotype turned up a few times. This chain uses TRBV7-8 with TRBJ2-5; 12 bases are a match to TRBD2. With 5 bases clipped from V and 4 bases from J, the junction kept 17 bases outside the gene matches. The germline gives CDR1 SGHVS, CDR2 FQNEAQ. There are 19 residues in the CDR3. CDR3 in DNA: TGTGCCAGCAGCCTCCCTTCTAAATCGCTAGCGGGGGGGCCAGAGACCCAGTACTTC. Its protein is CASSLPSKSLAGGPETQYF.

This clonotype showed up just a few times. J is TRBJ1-1 and V is TRBV29-1; tentatively, D is TRBD1 (5 bases). V was trimmed by 7 bases and J by 1 base, leaving 16 bases between them. CDR1 SQVTM and CDR2 ANQGSEA come from the germline V gene. The CDR3 is 14 amino acids. CDR3 in DNA: TGCAGCGCGTGCAGGGAGCTGGGGAACACTGAAGCTTTCTTT. This sequence encodes CSACRELGNTEAFF.

This clonotype was picked up a small number of times. The chain has TRBV20-1 and TRBJ2-5; 10 bases line up with TRBD2. CDR1 and CDR2 from the germline V gene are DFQATT and SNEGSKA (reference sequence). The CDR3 totals 14 residues. V lost 6 bases, J lost 1 base, and 5 bases stayed unmatched. CDR3 sequence: CSAPLAGSQETQYF. CDR3 nucleotide sequence: TGCAGTGCCCCACTAGCGGGGTCCCAAGAGACCCAGTACTTC.

This clonotype was seen a handful of times. CDR3 loop: CASSLTGEGELFF. The CDR3 bases are TGCGCCAGCAGCTTGACAGGGGAAGGGGAGCTGTTTTTT. This rearrangement joins TRBV5-1 to TRBJ2-2; 7 nucleotides line up with TRBD1. The V segment lost 1 base and the J segment 8 bases; nucleotides outside the gene matches: 2. Per the germline V gene, CDR1 is SGHRS and CDR2 is YFSETQ. The CDR3 sequence is 13 residues long.